This is a list of T cell receptor beta chains from one sample in a study of spatial heterogeneity in lung cancer. TCRdb re-analysed the 5' RACE reads in MiXCR, keeping a single row per CDR3 protein. The profile shows about 19,000 distinct CDR3 sequences, over 8% of them singletons. Sequencing used PBMCs, obtained at follow-up. All receptors come from a female donor with early-stage non-small cell lung cancer. The CDR3 runs from the conserved cysteine through the conserved F or W. D genes are given only for firm matches. Some rows have no size entry. The others give once, few or many, or a class for an expanded clone.

V	D	J	size	DNA	CDR3
TRBV6-2/TRBV6-3	.	TRBJ2-1	few	TGTGCCAGCGTCCGGGACTCCGCACAAGTAGAGCAGTTCTTC	CASVRDSAQVEQFF
TRBV20-1	TRBD1	TRBJ1-2	many	TGCAGTGCGAGGGACAGAGATAACTATGGCTACACCTTC	CSARDRDNYGYTF
TRBV6-6	TRBD1	TRBJ2-7	.	TGTGCCAGCAGAAGGGACAGGTTTGGTTACGAGCAGTACTTC	CASRRDRFGYEQYF
TRBV6-2/TRBV6-3	TRBD2	TRBJ2-3	many	TGTGCCAGCAGTGTCCGGTACGAGATGTGGACTAGCGGGCCTAGCACAGATACGCAGTATTTT	CASSVRYEMWTSGPSTDTQYF
TRBV5-6	.	TRBJ2-3	many	TGTGCCAGCAGCTTGCAGGGAATGGGTACAGATACGCAGTATTTT	CASSLQGMGTDTQYF
TRBV11-2	.	TRBJ2-7	.	TGTGCCAGCAGCCCGGGGGGCCTCTACGAGCAGTACTTC	CASSPGGLYEQYF
TRBV28	.	TRBJ1-4	.	TGTGCCAGCAGCTTACCCCCAACTAATGAAAAACTGTTTTTT	CASSLPPTNEKLFF
TRBV29-1	TRBD2	TRBJ2-7	.	TGCAGCGCTACTCTAGCGGGAGGGCGGGAGCAGTACTTC	CSATLAGGREQYF
TRBV5-4	.	TRBJ2-6	many	TGTGCCAGCAGCTCGGGACACCGAAGAGACTCTGGGGCCAACGTCCTGACTTTC	CASSSGHRRDSGANVLTF
TRBV4-1	TRBD1	TRBJ1-5	many	TGCGCCAGCAGCCAAGATCTTACGACAGGGGCCCTGGGGAATCAGCCCCAGCATTTT	CASSQDLTTGALGNQPQHF
TRBV5-6	.	TRBJ1-5	many	TGTGCCAGCAGCTTGAGGGGGAATCAGCCCCAGCATTTT	CASSLRGNQPQHF
TRBV7-9	.	TRBJ1-1	few	TGTGCCAGCAGCCCTGACTGGAGCACTGAAGCTTTCTTT	CASSPDWSTEAFF
TRBV7-2	.	TRBJ1-6	.	TGTGCCAGCAGCTTAGATGCCAGGGGATATTCACCCCTCCACTTT	CASSLDARGYSPLHF
TRBV6-1	.	TRBJ2-3	many	TGTGCCAGCAGTGGATACAGGGATTCAGGGGATACGCAGTATTTT	CASSGYRDSGDTQYF
TRBV11-2	.	TRBJ1-1	once	TGTGCCAGCAGCTTCCCCCCTAGTAACGGCGCTTTCTTT	CASSFPPSNGAFF
TRBV7-2	.	TRBJ2-5	many	TGTGCCAGCAGCCTCGGACCCTCGACCTTCGTGGCCCAGTACTTC	CASSLGPSTFVAQYF
TRBV28	TRBD2	TRBJ2-4	many	TGTGCCAGCAGTTTAACCGGGACTAGCGGGAGTCGAGCCAAAAACATTCAGTACTTC	CASSLTGTSGSRAKNIQYF
TRBV7-2	.	TRBJ2-4	many	TGTGCCAGCAGCTTCCCCAGCGCCATTCAGTACTTC	CASSFPSAIQYF
TRBV4-2	.	TRBJ1-1	many	TGTGCCAGCAGCCAAGATGTGTCCTCGGGGAACACTGAAGCTTTCTTT	CASSQDVSSGNTEAFF
TRBV3-1	.	TRBJ1-2	few	TGTGCCAGCAGCCCCACCGCCAGGGAGGGTGGCTACACCTTC	CASSPTAREGGYTF
TRBV6-6	.	TRBJ1-2	.	TGTGCCGGCAGTCCCTGGCCCAGCCTTGGGTACACCTTC	CAGSPWPSLGYTF
TRBV6-5	TRBD2	TRBJ2-1	many	TGTGCCAGCAGACCTAGCGGGGGGGCCAATGAGCAGTTCTTC	CASRPSGGANEQFF
TRBV28	.	TRBJ2-4	.	TGTGCCAGCCTGGAGGCGGCCAAAAACATTCAGTACTTC	CASLEAAKNIQYF
TRBV7-9	.	TRBJ2-1	many	TGTGCCAGCAGCTTAGGAAGGACCCAGTATTCACACAATGAGCAGTTCTTC	CASSLGRTQYSHNEQFF
TRBV7-2	.	TRBJ2-1	many	TGTGCCAGCAGCTCCCCACGATTTAGGGTAAGGAATGAGCAGTTCTTC	CASSSPRFRVRNEQFF
TRBV18	.	TRBJ2-5	many	TGTGCCAGCTCACCACCGGAGCGGGCTAAGTTGGTGGAGACCCAGTACTTC	CASSPPERAKLVETQYF
TRBV18	TRBD1	TRBJ1-1	many	TGTGCCAGCTCACCGGGGACAGGGAATATGAACACTGAAGCTTTCTTT	CASSPGTGNMNTEAFF
TRBV20-1	TRBD2	TRBJ2-5	.	TGCAGTGCTTCGAATCTAGCGGGAAAAGAGACCCAGTACTTC	CSASNLAGKETQYF
TRBV28	.	TRBJ1-1	many	TGTGCCAGCAGTTTAGAACCCCTGGACACTGAAGCTTTCTTT	CASSLEPLDTEAFF
TRBV7-9	.	TRBJ2-2	.	TGTGCCTGCCACAGGGAGGCGACCGGGGAGCTGTTTTTT	CACHREATGELFF
TRBV5-1	.	TRBJ2-7	.	TGCGCCAGCAGCTTGGAGCTAGCGAGCTCCTACGAGCAGTACTTC	CASSLELASSYEQYF
TRBV7-9	.	TRBJ1-2	many	TGTGCCAGCAGCGGCGGCTACTATGGCTACACCTTC	CASSGGYYGYTF
TRBV4-3	.	TRBJ1-6	many	TGCGCCAGCAGCCAAACCGTAAACCAGGGTTCACCCCTCCACTTT	CASSQTVNQGSPLHF
TRBV19	.	TRBJ1-5	few	TGTGCCAGTTTAGGTTCAGGCCACTCAAATCAGCCCCAGCATTTT	CASLGSGHSNQPQHF
TRBV9	.	TRBJ1-2	many	TGTGCCAGCAGCGTAGGGAACTCTGGCTACACCTTC	CASSVGNSGYTF
TRBV5-4	TRBD2	TRBJ2-3	many	TGTGCCAGCAGCTTATGGCTAGCGGGCACAGATACGCAGTATTTT	CASSLWLAGTDTQYF
TRBV18	TRBD1	TRBJ1-1	many	TGTGCCAGCTCACGACAGGGAGGAAACACTGAAGCTTTCTTT	CASSRQGGNTEAFF
TRBV2	TRBD1	TRBJ1-2	few	TGTGCCAGCAACACGGACAGGGGCAACTATGGCTACACCTTC	CASNTDRGNYGYTF
TRBV11-2	.	TRBJ1-2	few	TGTGCCAGCAGCTTAGCCACCCGCTATGGCTACACCTTC	CASSLATRYGYTF
TRBV4-3	TRBD2	TRBJ2-5	many	TGCGCCAGCAGCCAAGGGAGCGGGGGACGGTACCAAGAGACCCAGTACTTC	CASSQGSGGRYQETQYF
TRBV7-9	TRBD2	TRBJ2-3	few	TGTGCCAGCAGCTTAGGGACTAGCGGCACAGATACGCAGTATTTT	CASSLGTSGTDTQYF
TRBV11-1	.	TRBJ2-3	medium-sized	TGTGCCAGCAGCTTAGGCTCCAATACGCAGTATTTT	CASSLGSNTQYF
TRBV2	.	TRBJ2-5	many	TGTGCCAGCACCCTCCTAGCAACGGGAAGAGAGACCCAGTACTTC	CASTLLATGRETQYF
TRBV12-2	.	TRBJ1-5	.	TGTGCAAGTCGCCTGCCCCAGGGTCAGCCCCAGCATTTT	CASRLPQGQPQHF
TRBV5-6	TRBD2	TRBJ2-1	many	TGTGCCAGCAGCTTGGGGTCGAGCGGGAGGTTCTATGAGCAGTTCTTC	CASSLGSSGRFYEQFF
TRBV5-1	.	TRBJ2-3	many	TGCGCCAGCAAAGGGGCAGATACGCAGTATTTT	CASKGADTQYF
TRBV20-1	.	TRBJ2-1	many	TGCAGTGCTAGAGGGGGAATGGGTAGCCTGAGCTCCTACAATGAGCAGTTCTTC	CSARGGMGSLSSYNEQFF
TRBV5-4	TRBD1	TRBJ2-2	many	TGTGCCAGCAGCTTCCCGGGACAGGGGACCGGGGAGCTGTTTTTT	CASSFPGQGTGELFF
TRBV6-5	.	TRBJ2-3	many	TGTGCCAGCAGTTACTCGAAATGGACAGATACGCAGTATTTT	CASSYSKWTDTQYF
TRBV28	TRBD2	TRBJ2-3	many	TGTGCCAGCAGTGGTTCTAGCGGGGTCTACACAGATACGCAGTATTTT	CASSGSSGVYTDTQYF
TRBV11-2	.	TRBJ2-7	many	TGTGCCAGCAGCTTCCGTCGGGATAGGAGCGAGCAGTACTTC	CASSFRRDRSEQYF
TRBV7-2	.	TRBJ2-3	many	TGTGCCAGCAGCTTACAGCCTAGCACAGATACGCAGTATTTT	CASSLQPSTDTQYF
TRBV7-2	TRBD1	TRBJ1-2	.	TGTGCCAGCAGCCCGGGACAGAGCCTCTATGGCTACACCTTC	CASSPGQSLYGYTF